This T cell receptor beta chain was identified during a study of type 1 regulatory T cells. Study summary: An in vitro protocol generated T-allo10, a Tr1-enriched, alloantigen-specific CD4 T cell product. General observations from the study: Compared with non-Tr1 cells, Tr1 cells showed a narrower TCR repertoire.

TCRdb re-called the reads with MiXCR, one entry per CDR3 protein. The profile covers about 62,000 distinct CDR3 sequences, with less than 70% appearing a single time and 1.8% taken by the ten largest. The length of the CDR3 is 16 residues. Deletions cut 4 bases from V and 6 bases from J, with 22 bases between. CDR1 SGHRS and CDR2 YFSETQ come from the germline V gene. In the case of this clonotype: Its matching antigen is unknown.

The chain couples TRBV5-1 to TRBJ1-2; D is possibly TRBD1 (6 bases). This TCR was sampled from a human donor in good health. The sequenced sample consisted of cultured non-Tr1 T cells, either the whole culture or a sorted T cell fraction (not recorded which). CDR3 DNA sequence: TGCGCCAGCAGCAGGGGTTCGACAGGTCGCTCGGATGGCTACACCTTC. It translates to CASSRGSTGRSDGYTF.